The present entry profiles one TCR beta chain with its context. The sample is drawn from a study of blood T cell repertoires in COVID-19. Produced via immunoSEQ multiplex PCR; TCRdb's table is partial and in-frame only. Among over 350,000 clones listed, approximately 87% were seen once. The CDR3 runs 14 residues. The V gene end was trimmed by 3 bases and the J gene end by 8 bases; junction bases not matched to a gene: 6. Germline V gives CDR1 SGDLS, CDR2 YYNGEE. This chain joins TRBV9 and TRBJ1-2; 11 nucleotides align to TRBD1. The clonotype comes from a woman aged 25 to 39 with acute COVID-19. Material for sequencing was PBMCs or T cells enriched from blood (not recorded which). The CDR3 loop reads CASSGTGGAGGYTF. CDR3 in DNA: TGTGCCAGCAGCGGGACAGGGGGCGCGGGAGGCTACACCTTC.